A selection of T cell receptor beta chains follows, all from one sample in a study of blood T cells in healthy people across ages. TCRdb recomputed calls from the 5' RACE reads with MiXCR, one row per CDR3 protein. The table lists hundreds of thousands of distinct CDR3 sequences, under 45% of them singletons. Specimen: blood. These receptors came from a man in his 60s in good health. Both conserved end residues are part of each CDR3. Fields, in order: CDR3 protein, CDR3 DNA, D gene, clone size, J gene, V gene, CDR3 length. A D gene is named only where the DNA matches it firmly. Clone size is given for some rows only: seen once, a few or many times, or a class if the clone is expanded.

CDR3 protein: CSALDSGGSFTDTQYF; CDR3 DNA: TGCAGTGCCCTTGATAGCGGGGGCTCTTTCACAGATACGCAGTATTTT; D gene: TRBD2; clone size: NA; J gene: TRBJ2-3; V gene: TRBV20-1; CDR3 length: 16
CDR3 protein: CASSPRGPGATSEQYF; CDR3 DNA: TGCGCCAGCAGCCCCCGAGGACCGGGGGCTACCTCCGAGCAGTACTTC; D gene: NA; clone size: NA; J gene: TRBJ2-7; V gene: TRBV5-1; CDR3 length: 16
CDR3 protein: CASSFPGGPYNEQFF; CDR3 DNA: TGTGCCAGCAGCTTTCCGGGGGGCCCCTACAATGAGCAGTTCTTC; D gene: NA; clone size: few; J gene: TRBJ2-1; V gene: TRBV11-3; CDR3 length: 15
CDR3 protein: CASRLERGQETQFF; CDR3 DNA: TGTGCAAGTCGCTTAGAGCGGGGACAAGAGACCCAGTTCTTC; D gene: NA; clone size: NA; J gene: TRBJ2-1; V gene: TRBV12-2; CDR3 length: 14
CDR3 protein: CASSLVGMQYF; CDR3 DNA: TGTGCCAGCAGCTTAGTGGGTATGCAGTATTTT; D gene: NA; clone size: NA; J gene: TRBJ2-3; V gene: TRBV7-2; CDR3 length: 11
CDR3 protein: CASRLEGTSGRRNEQFF; CDR3 DNA: TGTGCAAGTCGCTTAGAGGGGACTAGCGGGAGGAGGAATGAGCAGTTCTTC; D gene: NA; clone size: NA; J gene: TRBJ2-1; V gene: TRBV12-2; CDR3 length: 17
CDR3 protein: CASTHRTGANVLTF; CDR3 DNA: TGCGCCAGCACCCACAGGACTGGGGCCAACGTCCTGACTTTC; D gene: NA; clone size: NA; J gene: TRBJ2-6; V gene: TRBV5-1; CDR3 length: 14
CDR3 protein: CASSRGGGLRDNEQFF; CDR3 DNA: TGCGCCAGCAGCCGAGGTGGGGGGTTGCGAGACAATGAGCAGTTCTTC; D gene: NA; clone size: NA; J gene: TRBJ2-1; V gene: TRBV4-3; CDR3 length: 16
CDR3 protein: CSARRLEGEMNEQFF; CDR3 DNA: TGCAGTGCTAGAAGACTGGAGGGGGAGATGAATGAGCAGTTCTTC; D gene: NA; clone size: few; J gene: TRBJ2-1; V gene: TRBV20-1; CDR3 length: 15
CDR3 protein: CASSLISQTNYGYTF; CDR3 DNA: TGTGCCAGCTCTCTCATTTCACAGACTAACTATGGCTACACCTTC; D gene: NA; clone size: few; J gene: TRBJ1-2; V gene: TRBV18; CDR3 length: 15
CDR3 protein: CASSLRMDYSNQPQHF; CDR3 DNA: TGTGCCAGCAGCTTGAGGATGGATTATAGCAATCAGCCCCAGCATTTT; D gene: NA; clone size: NA; J gene: TRBJ1-5; V gene: TRBV5-6; CDR3 length: 16
CDR3 protein: CAISERGNRDYNSPLHF; CDR3 DNA: TGTGCCATCAGTGAGCGCGGGAACAGAGACTATAATTCACCCCTCCACTTT; D gene: NA; clone size: NA; J gene: TRBJ1-6; V gene: TRBV10-3; CDR3 length: 17
CDR3 protein: CASSLAFWETQYF; CDR3 DNA: TGTGCCAGCAGTTTAGCTTTCTGGGAGACCCAGTACTTC; D gene: NA; clone size: NA; J gene: TRBJ2-5; V gene: TRBV27; CDR3 length: 13
CDR3 protein: CASSEEARFYEQYF; CDR3 DNA: TGTGCCAGCAGCGAAGAGGCTAGGTTCTACGAGCAGTACTTC; D gene: NA; clone size: NA; J gene: TRBJ2-7; V gene: TRBV14; CDR3 length: 14
CDR3 protein: CASSLAAGGVGDTQYF; CDR3 DNA: TGTGCCAGCAGCTTAGCCGCGGGGGGGGTCGGAGATACGCAGTATTTT; D gene: TRBD2; clone size: NA; J gene: TRBJ2-3; V gene: TRBV7-2; CDR3 length: 16
CDR3 protein: CASSLSSLGTAFF; CDR3 DNA: TGTGCCAGCAGCTTAAGCAGCCTCGGGACAGCTTTCTTT; D gene: NA; clone size: NA; J gene: TRBJ1-1; V gene: TRBV7-3; CDR3 length: 13
CDR3 protein: CSARDPAVGNGGYTF; CDR3 DNA: TGCAGTGCTAGAGACCCAGCGGTAGGGAATGGAGGCTACACCTTC; D gene: NA; clone size: NA; J gene: TRBJ1-2; V gene: TRBV20-1; CDR3 length: 15
CDR3 protein: CSGGTDYGYTF; CDR3 DNA: TGCAGCGGAGGGACAGACTATGGCTACACCTTC; D gene: TRBD1; clone size: few; J gene: TRBJ1-2; V gene: TRBV29-1; CDR3 length: 11
CDR3 protein: CSARDFGQGESKLFF; CDR3 DNA: TGCAGTGCTAGAGATTTCGGACAGGGAGAGTCGAAACTGTTTTTT; D gene: TRBD1; clone size: once; J gene: TRBJ1-4; V gene: TRBV20-1; CDR3 length: 15
CDR3 protein: CASSPERVGEQYF; CDR3 DNA: TGTGCCAGCTCACCCGAGAGGGTGGGCGAGCAGTACTTC; D gene: NA; clone size: NA; J gene: TRBJ2-7; V gene: TRBV18; CDR3 length: 13
CDR3 protein: CASSQGASYEQYF; CDR3 DNA: TGTGCCAGTAGTCAGGGGGCCTCCTACGAGCAGTACTTC; D gene: TRBD1; clone size: NA; J gene: TRBJ2-7; V gene: TRBV19; CDR3 length: 13
CDR3 protein: CASSRVGVAKNIQYF; CDR3 DNA: TGTGCCAGCAGCCGTGTAGGTGTAGCCAAAAACATTCAGTACTTC; D gene: NA; clone size: many; J gene: TRBJ2-4; V gene: TRBV13; CDR3 length: 15
CDR3 protein: CASSVGGSSYDQYF; CDR3 DNA: TGTGCCAGCAGCGTGGGGGGCAGCTCCTACGATCAGTACTTC; D gene: NA; clone size: NA; J gene: TRBJ2-7; V gene: TRBV7-8; CDR3 length: 14
CDR3 protein: CASSPGLAESPFSYNEQFF; CDR3 DNA: TGCGCCAGCAGCCCCGGACTAGCGGAAAGCCCTTTCTCCTACAATGAGCAGTTCTTC; D gene: TRBD2; clone size: NA; J gene: TRBJ2-1; V gene: TRBV13; CDR3 length: 19
CDR3 protein: CASAAQGATGELFF; CDR3 DNA: TGTGCCAGCGCCGCACAGGGGGCCACCGGGGAGCTGTTTTTT; D gene: TRBD1; clone size: NA; J gene: TRBJ2-2; V gene: TRBV7-2; CDR3 length: 14
CDR3 protein: CASSQDRGTGPGHTEQFF; CDR3 DNA: TGCGCCAGCAGCCAAGATCGGGGTACCGGGCCTGGCCACACTGAGCAGTTCTTC; D gene: NA; clone size: NA; J gene: TRBJ2-1; V gene: TRBV4-1; CDR3 length: 18
CDR3 protein: CASSQAGQGWEQYF; CDR3 DNA: TGCGCCAGCAGCCAAGCTGGACAGGGATGGGAGCAGTACTTC; D gene: TRBD1; clone size: many; J gene: TRBJ2-7; V gene: TRBV4-1; CDR3 length: 14
CDR3 protein: CAATGAGGMAEAFF; CDR3 DNA: TGTGCCGCTACCGGGGCAGGGGGCATGGCTGAAGCTTTCTTT; D gene: TRBD1; clone size: NA; J gene: TRBJ1-1; V gene: TRBV6-5; CDR3 length: 14
CDR3 protein: CASSLEEGWNIQYF; CDR3 DNA: TGTGCCAGCAGCTTGGAAGAGGGGTGGAACATTCAGTACTTC; D gene: NA; clone size: NA; J gene: TRBJ2-4; V gene: TRBV5-5; CDR3 length: 14
CDR3 protein: CASSSLTGAYGATNEKLFF; CDR3 DNA: TGTGCCAGCAGCTCCCTTACAGGGGCCTACGGAGCAACTAATGAAAAACTGTTTTTT; D gene: TRBD1; clone size: NA; J gene: TRBJ1-4; V gene: TRBV7-4; CDR3 length: 19
CDR3 protein: CASSPLGGPTDTQYF; CDR3 DNA: TGTGCCAGCAGCCCCTTGGGGGGTCCTACAGATACGCAGTATTTT; D gene: NA; clone size: few; J gene: TRBJ2-3; V gene: TRBV7-9; CDR3 length: 15
CDR3 protein: CASSVNRDSGYEQYF; CDR3 DNA: TGTGCCAGCAGTGTAAACCGGGACAGCGGTTACGAGCAGTACTTC; D gene: TRBD1; clone size: few; J gene: TRBJ2-7; V gene: TRBV6-1; CDR3 length: 15
CDR3 protein: CASSPMSGGPQEQYF; CDR3 DNA: TGTGCCAGCAGCCCTATGTCGGGAGGGCCTCAAGAGCAGTACTTC; D gene: TRBD2; clone size: NA; J gene: TRBJ2-5; V gene: TRBV7-6; CDR3 length: 15
CDR3 protein: CASSQPNGGGIDQETQYF; CDR3 DNA: TGTGCCAGCAGCCAGCCCAACGGGGGGGGGATAGATCAAGAGACCCAGTACTTC; D gene: TRBD2; clone size: many; J gene: TRBJ2-5; V gene: TRBV4-2; CDR3 length: 18
CDR3 protein: CASSQMGTDTQYF; CDR3 DNA: TGTGCCAGCAGCCAGATGGGAACAGATACGCAGTATTTT; D gene: NA; clone size: NA; J gene: TRBJ2-3; V gene: TRBV3-1; CDR3 length: 13
CDR3 protein: CSVERTAGNTIYF; CDR3 DNA: TGCAGCGTTGAAAGGACCGCTGGAAACACCATATATTTT; D gene: NA; clone size: NA; J gene: TRBJ1-3; V gene: TRBV29-1; CDR3 length: 13
CDR3 protein: CASSLLSNNNEQFF; CDR3 DNA: TGCGCCAGCAGCTTGTTGTCCAACAACAATGAGCAGTTCTTC; D gene: NA; clone size: NA; J gene: TRBJ2-1; V gene: TRBV5-1; CDR3 length: 14
CDR3 protein: CSASDSFHNEQFF; CDR3 DNA: TGCAGTGCTTCTGACTCGTTCCACAATGAGCAGTTCTTC; D gene: NA; clone size: few; J gene: TRBJ2-1; V gene: TRBV20-1; CDR3 length: 13
CDR3 protein: CASSSNRDNYEQYF; CDR3 DNA: TGTGCCAGCAGCTCAAACCGGGACAACTACGAGCAGTACTTC; D gene: NA; clone size: NA; J gene: TRBJ2-7; V gene: TRBV7-9; CDR3 length: 14
CDR3 protein: CASSHQDRRELHSEQFF; CDR3 DNA: TGCGCCAGCAGCCATCAAGACAGGCGGGAACTCCACAGTGAGCAGTTCTTC; D gene: NA; clone size: once; J gene: TRBJ2-1; V gene: TRBV4-3; CDR3 length: 17
CDR3 protein: CAISFGVAGALPSYNEQFF; CDR3 DNA: TGTGCCATCAGTTTCGGGGTAGCGGGGGCTCTTCCTTCCTACAATGAGCAGTTCTTC; D gene: TRBD2; clone size: NA; J gene: TRBJ2-1; V gene: TRBV10-3; CDR3 length: 19
CDR3 protein: CASSSRPSNYGYTF; CDR3 DNA: TGTGCCAGCAGCTCAAGGCCCTCTAACTATGGCTACACCTTC; D gene: NA; clone size: NA; J gene: TRBJ1-2; V gene: TRBV11-2; CDR3 length: 14
CDR3 protein: CGVEGLGGETQYF; CDR3 DNA: TGCGGCGTTGAGGGCCTTGGCGGAGAGACCCAGTACTTC; D gene: NA; clone size: NA; J gene: TRBJ2-5; V gene: TRBV29-1; CDR3 length: 13
CDR3 protein: CSARGEGVAYSSLLGEQFF; CDR3 DNA: TGCAGTGCTAGAGGGGAGGGAGTAGCATATTCCTCCCTCTTGGGTGAGCAGTTCTTC; D gene: TRBD2; clone size: NA; J gene: TRBJ2-1; V gene: TRBV20-1; CDR3 length: 19
CDR3 protein: CASSQDKETQYF; CDR3 DNA: TGTGCCAGCAGCCAAGATAAAGAGACCCAGTACTTC; D gene: NA; clone size: NA; J gene: TRBJ2-5; V gene: TRBV3-1; CDR3 length: 12
CDR3 protein: CASTIMGYNEQFF; CDR3 DNA: TGTGCCAGCACCATTATGGGGTACAATGAGCAGTTCTTC; D gene: NA; clone size: few; J gene: TRBJ2-1; V gene: TRBV3-1; CDR3 length: 13
CDR3 protein: CASSVGTVNMGEQYF; CDR3 DNA: TGCGCCAGCAGCGTTGGGACGGTAAATATGGGCGAGCAGTACTTC; D gene: NA; clone size: NA; J gene: TRBJ2-7; V gene: TRBV5-1; CDR3 length: 15
CDR3 protein: CASSLAPIGHSGSYEQYF; CDR3 DNA: TGCGCCAGCAGCTTGGCCCCGATAGGTCATTCGGGATCCTACGAGCAGTACTTC; D gene: NA; clone size: few; J gene: TRBJ2-7; V gene: TRBV5-1; CDR3 length: 18
CDR3 protein: CASSFVVGELFF; CDR3 DNA: TGTGCCAGCAGCTTTGTGGTCGGGGAGCTGTTTTTT; D gene: NA; clone size: NA; J gene: TRBJ2-2; V gene: TRBV7-2; CDR3 length: 12
CDR3 protein: CASSVRFPDTQYF; CDR3 DNA: TGCGCCAGCAGCGTTCGGTTTCCAGATACGCAGTATTTT; D gene: NA; clone size: NA; J gene: TRBJ2-3; V gene: TRBV4-3; CDR3 length: 13
CDR3 protein: CASSGAGRNTF; CDR3 DNA: TGTGCCAGCAGTGGGGCAGGGCGGAACACCTTC; D gene: NA; clone size: few; J gene: TRBJ1-2; V gene: TRBV6-1; CDR3 length: 11
CDR3 protein: CASSLGMGTEAFF; CDR3 DNA: TGTGCCAGCAGCTTAGGGATGGGGACTGAAGCTTTCTTT; D gene: NA; clone size: few; J gene: TRBJ1-1; V gene: TRBV7-2; CDR3 length: 13
CDR3 protein: CASSGLRGTTEAFF; CDR3 DNA: TGTGCCAGCAGCGGCTTGAGGGGGACCACTGAAGCTTTCTTT; D gene: NA; clone size: many; J gene: TRBJ1-1; V gene: TRBV14; CDR3 length: 14
CDR3 protein: CSVEEYAGKGYTF; CDR3 DNA: TGCAGCGTTGAAGAGTATGCAGGGAAAGGCTACACCTTC; D gene: NA; clone size: NA; J gene: TRBJ1-2; V gene: TRBV29-1; CDR3 length: 13
CDR3 protein: CASTTGGGGANVLTF; CDR3 DNA: TGTGCCAGCACCACAGGGGGTGGTGGGGCCAACGTCCTGACTTTC; D gene: TRBD1; clone size: many; J gene: TRBJ2-6; V gene: TRBV12-3/TRBV12-4; CDR3 length: 15
CDR3 protein: CASSAQLGSEQFF; CDR3 DNA: TGTGCCAGCAGCGCCCAGTTGGGTTCTGAGCAGTTCTTC; D gene: NA; clone size: few; J gene: TRBJ2-1; V gene: TRBV7-6; CDR3 length: 13
CDR3 protein: CAISRTIGTYEQYF; CDR3 DNA: TGCGCCATCAGCAGGACTATCGGTACCTACGAGCAGTACTTC; D gene: NA; clone size: NA; J gene: TRBJ2-7; V gene: TRBV4-1; CDR3 length: 14
CDR3 protein: CASSLESTGIRGYTF; CDR3 DNA: TGTGCCAGCAGCTTAGAGTCGACAGGGATAAGGGGCTACACCTTC; D gene: TRBD1; clone size: NA; J gene: TRBJ1-2; V gene: TRBV7-2; CDR3 length: 15
CDR3 protein: CASSQGGTNYGYTF; CDR3 DNA: TGCGCCAGCAGCCAAGGGGGGACTAACTATGGCTACACCTTC; D gene: NA; clone size: NA; J gene: TRBJ1-2; V gene: TRBV4-3; CDR3 length: 14